This T cell receptor (beta chain) emerged from a study of identical twins. CDR1 SQVTM and CDR2 ANQGSEA come from the germline V gene. Between the trimmed V and J ends, which lost 4 bases and 4 bases, there was a span of 8 bases. The CDR3 sequence is 11 residues long. This clonotype was observed many times. Its target is not known. Study results and limitations: With abundant cord blood beta clonotypes, insertions were fewer; memory repertoires showed no such pattern. Alpha sequences that were out-of-frame and twin-shared showed an excess of low generation probability. A cross-sectional statistical analysis, not follow-up of the same donors, supported the conclusions. Out-of-frame TCR alpha sharing in monozygotic twins exceeded recombination model predictions.

Each CDR3 protein gets one entry after TCRdb re-called the 5' RACE reads with MiXCR. The sample consists of more than 1.5 million distinct CDR3 sequences, more than 30% of them appearing once. This chain uses TRBV29-1 with TRBJ2-7; D gene uncertain. Sequencing was performed on cord blood. The receptor was isolated from a newborn girl in good health. The CDR3 DNA reads TGCAGCGTTGGGGTGGGTTACGAGCAGTACTTC. It encodes CSVGVGYEQYF.